This T cell receptor (beta chain) was obtained from a study of Graves' ophthalmopathy and Graves' hyperthyroidism. The germline gives CDR1 SEHNR, CDR2 FQNEAQ (reference sequence). The CDR3 is 16 residues long. V shed 1 base, J shed 4 bases, and the junction held 8 bases outside the gene matches. The authors amplified TCR beta CDR3 regions, and they did so from RNA transcripts for repertoire sequencing. First-round RT-PCR relied on HTBI primers, and a second-round multiplex PCR came next. TCRdb called the multiplex PCR reads again in MiXCR, with one record for every CDR3 protein. This table has approximately 1.2 million distinct CDR3 sequences, 36% appearing once. Lactation, pregnancy, uncontrolled infections and other autoimmune diseases were all grounds for excluding patients.

The sequencing sample was made of peripheral blood or thyroid tissue (not recorded which). The chain combines TRBV7-9 with TRBJ1-1; 8 bases fit TRBD1. The TCR comes from an adult man with Graves' hyperthyroidism. CDR3 residues: CASSLDLGDRGTEAFF. The CDR3 nucleotides read TGTGCCAGCAGCTTAGATCTGGGCGACAGGGGCACTGAAGCTTTCTTT.